Listed below are T cell receptor beta chains from one sample, sequenced in a study of CD8+CD57+ T cells in acquired aplastic anemia. Using its own MiXCR run on the reads, TCRdb lists one record per CDR3 protein. The sample records under 250,000 distinct CDR3 sequences, roughly 35% being singletons. The specimen sequenced was sorted CD4+, CD8+, or CD8+CD57+ T cells (not recorded which) from PBMCs. These receptors came from a human donor in good health, serving as a control. Each CDR3 is given with its conserved first and last residue. A D gene is named only where the DNA matches it firmly. Rows may omit the clone size; those that give it use once, few, many or a size class.

abundance	v_gene	d_gene	j_gene	CDR3nt	CDR3aa
many	TRBV4-1	NA	TRBJ1-2	TGCGCCAGCAGCCGCCACAGGGAATACTATGGCTACACCTTC	CASSRHREYYGYTF
many	TRBV9	TRBD1	TRBJ1-4	TGTGCCAGCAGCGTAGGGGACAGAGACGATGAAAAACTGTTTTTT	CASSVGDRDDEKLFF
NA	TRBV6-4	TRBD2	TRBJ2-3	TGTGCCAGCAGTGACACCGGGACTAGCGAGTTCCCTAGCACAGATACGCAGTATTTT	CASSDTGTSEFPSTDTQYF
few	TRBV30	TRBD1	TRBJ1-3	TGTGCCTGGCCGACCAGGGGGCTGAAAGGAAACACCATATATTTT	CAWPTRGLKGNTIYF
NA	TRBV11-2	NA	TRBJ2-1	TGTGCCAGCAGCCCATCTCCGGGACCTGCGTTTGGTGAGCAGTTCTTC	CASSPSPGPAFGEQFF
many	TRBV2	TRBD1	TRBJ1-4	TGTGCCAGCAGCGGTGGACAGGGGAGGATCGGAAAACTGTTTTTT	CASSGGQGRIGKLFF
NA	TRBV7-8	TRBD2	TRBJ2-7	TGTGCCAGCAGTCGCAGCGGGATCTCCTACGAGCAGTACTTC	CASSRSGISYEQYF
NA	TRBV12-3/TRBV12-4	NA	TRBJ1-1	TGTGCCAGCAGTGCGGGAAGCGACACTGAAGCTTTCTTT	CASSAGSDTEAFF
NA	TRBV11-2	NA	TRBJ2-1	TGTGCCAGCAGCTTCTTCCTAGCACCCTACAATGAGCAGTTCTTC	CASSFFLAPYNEQFF
NA	TRBV3-1	TRBD1	TRBJ2-7	TGTGCCAGCAGCCAAGGGACAGGGATCTTAAATCAGTACTTC	CASSQGTGILNQYF
many	TRBV7-8	NA	TRBJ2-5	TGTGCCAGCAGCCCAGTGGGGACCCAAGAGACCCAGTACTTC	CASSPVGTQETQYF
NA	TRBV6-1	NA	TRBJ1-2	TGTGCCTGCAGTGTGGCGGGGGCAGTAGGTGGCTACACCTTC	CACSVAGAVGGYTF
NA	TRBV2	TRBD1	TRBJ1-6	TGTGCCAGCAGTGAGACAGGGGGCTTTTCACCCCTCCACTTT	CASSETGGFSPLHF
once	TRBV29-1	TRBD1	TRBJ2-5	TGCAGCGTTGATCCACCGGGACAGGGGACGGAGACCCAGTACTTC	CSVDPPGQGTETQYF
NA	TRBV20-1	TRBD2	TRBJ2-3	TGCAGTGCTAGGGGGACTAGCTTCCATAGCACAGATACGCAGTATTTT	CSARGTSFHSTDTQYF
many	TRBV15	NA	TRBJ2-7	TGTGCCACCAGCAGAGATCGGCGGGGACCCTACGAGCAGTACTTC	CATSRDRRGPYEQYF
NA	TRBV2	TRBD2	TRBJ2-1	TGTGCCAGCAGTGAGGTTTGGCGGGAGGGCCCTTACAATGAGCAGTTCTTC	CASSEVWREGPYNEQFF
many	TRBV7-2	NA	TRBJ1-3	TGTGCCAGCAGCCCTAGGCCAGGCGAGAGGCCATACTCTGGAAACACCATATATTTT	CASSPRPGERPYSGNTIYF
many	TRBV20-1	NA	TRBJ2-1	TGCAGTGCTAGAGAAATTGCGGACTTAGGGCAGTTCTTC	CSAREIADLGQFF
NA	TRBV2	NA	TRBJ2-1	TGTGCCAGCAGTGAAATTCGGGGGGCCGGATACAATGAGCAGTTCTTC	CASSEIRGAGYNEQFF
many	TRBV3-1	NA	TRBJ2-3	TGTGCCAGCAGCCAAGTCCCCGTATCAGATACGCAGTATTTT	CASSQVPVSDTQYF
NA	TRBV6-1	NA	TRBJ1-2	TGTGCCAGCAGTGAATCATACGGAGAAAACTATGGCTACACCTTC	CASSESYGENYGYTF
NA	TRBV9	TRBD2	TRBJ2-5	TGTGCCAGCAGCCGTACTAGCGGGGGGGCCTTTGGTCGAGAGACCCAGTACTTC	CASSRTSGGAFGRETQYF
many	TRBV7-3	NA	TRBJ2-5	TGTGCCAGCAGCTTCCGGGGCGGGGGCGAGACCCAGTACTTC	CASSFRGGGETQYF
NA	TRBV2	NA	TRBJ2-7	TGTGCCAGCAGTGACCACCGGACCGTCCACGAGCAGTACTTC	CASSDHRTVHEQYF
many	TRBV9	NA	TRBJ1-1	TGTGCCAGCAGCGTAGCTGGGGCGAACACTGAAGCTTTCTTT	CASSVAGANTEAFF